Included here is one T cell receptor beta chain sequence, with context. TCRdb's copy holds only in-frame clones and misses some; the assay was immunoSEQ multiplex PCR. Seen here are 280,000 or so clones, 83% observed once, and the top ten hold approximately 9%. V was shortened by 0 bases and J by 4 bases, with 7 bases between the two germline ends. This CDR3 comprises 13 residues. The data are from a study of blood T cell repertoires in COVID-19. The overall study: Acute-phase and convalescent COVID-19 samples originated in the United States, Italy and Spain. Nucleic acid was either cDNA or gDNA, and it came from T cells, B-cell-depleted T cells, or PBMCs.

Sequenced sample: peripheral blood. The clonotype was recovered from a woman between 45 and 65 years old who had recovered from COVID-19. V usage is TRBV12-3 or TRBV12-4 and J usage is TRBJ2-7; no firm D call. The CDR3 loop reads CASSLASGYEQYF. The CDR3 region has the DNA TGTGCCAGCAGTTTAGCCTCCGGTTACGAGCAGTACTTC.